This T cell receptor beta chain was retrieved from a study of vaccination effects on CD4 cells after COVID-19. Study at large: ViraFEST assay sequencing came after antigen-specific CD4+ T cells were expanded with viral peptide pools.

A remark on this clone: Antigen: not known.

The J segment lost 1 base and the V segment lost 5 bases, leaving 5 bases of the junction unmatched. The germline V gene has CDR1 SGHVS and CDR2 FQNEAQ. This CDR3 has 15 residues. Whole-study findings and limits: Vaccine- and infection-induced clones showed marked clonal contraction late following vaccination.

Here immunoSEQ multiplex PCR was the method, and the copy in TCRdb shows in-frame clones only, minus some. The sample yields 70,000 or so clones, roughly three quarters seen once. Culture proceeded for about 11 days, and CD4+ T cells were then isolated. Absence of prior SARS-CoV-2 infection characterized the vaccine recipients, who showed negative nucleocapsid antibodies. Cultures had half their medium replaced with IL-2 medium on days 3 and 7. The chain recombines TRBV7-8 with TRBJ1-5; 7 bases are a match to TRBD1. The TCR comes from a human donor who received a COVID-19 vaccine. Sequencing used CD4+ T cells from PBMCs cultured without peptide, obtained before COVID-19 vaccination. The CDR3 DNA is TGTGCCAGCAGCATGTCACAGGGGAGCAATCAGCCCCAGCATTTT. Translation gives CASSMSQGSNQPQHF.